What follows describes a single TCR beta chain. Its matching antigen is unknown. These data come from a study of early stage breast cancer tumors. Study in general: Most invasive tumors, twelve of 16, were ER+/PR+/HER2-.

Generated by immunoSEQ multiplex PCR, the TCRdb table keeps only in-frame clones and is missing some. This table has 2,000 or so clones, around 66% appearing once. CDR3 length: 18 residues. General study findings and limits: Tumor and normal breast were distinguished via blood comparison in most of the 16 patients. Commonly generated sequences made up most enriched TCRB sequences shared between patients.

Often 100-300 mg of normal breast tissue was needed for DNA. V usage is TRBV21-1 and J usage is TRBJ2-3. TRBV21-1 is labeled a pseudogene. The sequenced sample was normal breast tissue next to the tumor. The clonotype was recovered from a person aged 40-50 years with breast cancer. CDR3 loop: CASSKVAFSDGSTDTQYF. The CDR3 DNA reads as TGTGCCAGCAGCAAAGTCGCATTTAGTGACGGTAGCACAGATACGCAGTATTTT.